These 27 T cell receptor beta chains share one sample of origin, sequenced in a study of CD4 T cells in relation to SARS-CoV-2 and coronaviruses. The unexposed donors gave CD4+ T cells in about 2010-2019, prior to COVID-19. Isolation of CD4+ T cells took place after approximately eleven days in culture. No antigen has been assigned to these receptors. Some clones are missing from TCRdb's copy, which holds only in-frame ones; the method was immunoSEQ multiplex PCR. The repertoire holds about 24,000 clones, approximately 76% seen once, with roughly 12% in the top ten. Input material: CD4+ T cells from PBMCs, cultured in vitro. All receptors come from a human donor in good health.

The rearrangement links TRBV20-1 to TRBJ2-1; D gene ambiguous. Germline loops: CDR1 DFQATT, CDR2 SNEGSKA (reference sequence). This CDR3 is 11 amino acids long. Trimming took off 3 bases at V and 8 bases at J, with 8 bases between the two ends. The CDR3 nucleotides are TGCAGTGCTAGTGAAGAGCATGAGCAGTTCTTC. As protein: CSASEEHEQFF.

The sample holds one count of this clone. CDR3 in DNA: TGTGCCAGCAGCCAAGAGTTGGGGGGACTCGGTGAAAAACTGTTTTTT. It is translated as CASSQELGGLGEKLFF. V and J are TRBV14 and TRBJ1-4, with D tentatively TRBD1 (5 bases). CDR1 and CDR2 (germline): SGHDN, FVKESK. V gave up 0 bases and J gave up 7 bases, with 15 bases separating them. The CDR3 is 16 residues long.

This clone showed up just once. This sequence joins TRBV3-1 (or the pseudogene TRBV3-2) and TRBJ2-3; D unresolved. Deletions cut 1 base from V and 2 bases from J, with 1 base between. Germline values: CDR1 LGHDT, CDR2 YNNKEL (reference sequence). CDR3 size: 12 residues. Here the CDR3 reads CASSQATDTQYF. CDR3 nucleotide sequence: TGTGCCAGCAGCCAAGCCACAGATACGCAGTATTTT.

J is TRBJ2-1 and V is TRBV20-1; the D is unclear. The CDR3 has 11 amino acids. Between the trimmed V and J ends, which lost 5 bases and 10 bases, there was a span of 12 bases. The germline V gene encodes CDR1 DFQATT and CDR2 SNEGSKA (reference sequence). The CDR3 loop reads CSAGPSLEQFF. The CDR3 DNA sequence: TGCAGTGCTGGACCCTCCCTGGAGCAGTTCTTC.

This clone was detected only once. The chain combines TRBV2 with TRBJ2-7, with 7 bases fitting TRBD2. Trimming took 5 bases from V and 6 from J; bases not matched to a gene: 10. Germline CDR1 and CDR2: SNHLY and FYNNEI. The CDR3 extends over 14 amino acids. The CDR3 nucleotides are TGTGCCAGCAGTCCGTTGGGGGGGTCCGGCGAGCAGTACTTC. Amino acids: CASSPLGGSGEQYF.

The chain has TRBV7-2 and TRBJ2-5; 10 bases line up with TRBD2. The germline V gene encodes CDR1 SGHTA and CDR2 FQGNSA. J was trimmed by 1 base and V by 6 bases; bases with no gene match: 2. The CDR3 has 14 amino acids. CDR3 nucleotide sequence: TGTGCCAGCAGTAGGACTAGCGGCCAAGAGACCCAGTACTTC. This encodes CASSRTSGQETQYF.

This clone was observed once. The rearrangement joins TRBV20-1 to TRBJ2-5, with D uncertain. Germline lookup yields CDR1 DFQATT and CDR2 SNEGSKA (reference sequence). CDR3 length: 11 amino acids. Trimming cost V 7 bases and J 2 bases, with 8 bases left between them. CDR3 coding DNA: TGCAGTGGAGGAAGTCAAGAGACCCAGTACTTC. Its translation is CSGGSQETQYF.

The chain links TRBV6-2 or TRBV6-3 to TRBJ2-5; a weak D match, TRBD1 (6 bases). Deletions cut 4 bases from V and 5 bases from J, with 14 bases between. Germline V gene data show CDR1 as MNHEY and CDR2 as SVGEGT. The CDR3 totals 14 residues. The CDR3 sequence: CASSSNRDLETQYF. The CDR3 nucleotides are TGTGCCAGCAGTTCTAACAGGGATCTCGAGACCCAGTACTTC.

The rearrangement uses TRBV24-1 and TRBJ2-7, with no clear D. Looked up from germline, CDR1 is KGHDR and CDR2 is SFDVKD. The CDR3 has 11 residues. Trimming removed 4 bases from V and 5 bases from J, with 5 bases in between. The CDR3 bases are TGTGCCACCAGTGAGAGACACGAGCAGTACTTC. It encodes CATSERHEQYF.

V is TRBV27 and J is TRBJ1-5; a weak D match, TRBD1 (5 bases). Germline V gene lookup returns CDR1 MNHEY and CDR2 SMNVEV (reference sequence). The CDR3 totals 14 residues. The V and J ends lost 0 bases and 4 bases respectively, with 7 bases between them. CDR3 amino acids: CASSLSTGNQPQHF. DNA for the CDR3: TGTGCCAGCAGTTTATCCACAGGAAATCAGCCCCAGCATTTT.

The chain links TRBV21-1 to TRBJ2-2; the D call of TRBD2 is as the table states it, not checked on the DNA. TRBV21-1 is noted as a pseudogene. This CDR3 comprises 15 residues. CDR3 in amino acids: CARTRRRESPGELFF. The CDR3 nucleotides read TGTGCCAGAACGAGGCGTAGAGAGAGTCCCGGGGAGCTGTTTTTT.

This chain links TRBV5-6 with TRBJ2-2, with a weak D call TRBD2 (5 bases). CDR1 is SGHDT and CDR2 is YYEEEE in the germline V gene. This CDR3 comprises 15 residues. The V gene lost 0 bases and the J gene lost 4 bases, with 10 bases spanning the gap. In DNA form, the CDR3 reads TGTGCCAGCAGCTTGGTGGGGAGAAGCACCGGGGAGCTGTTTTTT. This encodes CASSLVGRSTGELFF.

The chain recombines TRBV3-1 (or the pseudogene TRBV3-2) with TRBJ2-7, with 10 bases aligning to TRBD1. Germline loops: CDR1 LGHDT, CDR2 YNNKEL (reference sequence). V lost 4 bases, J lost 2 bases, and 11 bases stayed unmatched. This CDR3 has 17 residues. The CDR3 region has the DNA TGTGCCAGCAGCCGACTCGGGACAGGGGATAATCCCTACGAGCAGTACTTC. Translating gives CASSRLGTGDNPYEQYF.

This clone appeared once. J is TRBJ1-1 and V is TRBV2; D not certain. Germline V CDR1 and CDR2: SNHLY, FYNNEI. The length of the CDR3 is 13 residues. The germline V and J ends were trimmed by 6 bases and 3 bases, with 11 bases remaining between them. The CDR3 region is CASSPDGYTEAFF. The CDR3 nucleotides read TGTGCCAGCAGCCCGGACGGATACACTGAAGCTTTCTTT. The variable domain in full, with the rest retrieved from reference TRBV2 and TRBJ1-1, is EPEVTQTPSHQVTQMGQEVILRCVPISNHLYFYWYRQILGQKVEFLVSFYNNEISEKSEIFDDQFSVERPDGSNFTLKIRSTKLEDSAMYFCASSPDGYTEAFFGQGTRLTVV.

Only a few counts were recorded for this clone. The CDR3 loop reads CASSEATGRRRGTQYF. Here the CDR3 DNA reads TGTGCCAGCAGTGAAGCTACAGGGCGAAGAAGAGGGACCCAGTACTTC. The V call is TRBV6-1, the J call TRBJ2-5; possible D gene TRBD1, 6 bases. Deletions cut 0 bases from V and 7 bases from J, with 18 bases between. The germline V gene encodes CDR1 MNHNS and CDR2 SASEGT. This CDR3 region has 16 residues.

The chain has TRBV2 and TRBJ2-1; D may be TRBD1 (5 bases). Germline V CDR1 and CDR2: SNHLY, FYNNEI. The CDR3 loop spans 12 amino acids. V shed 5 bases and J shed 9 bases, with 11 bases lying between them. The CDR3 loop is CASSRGASEQFF. The DNA for the CDR3 is TGTGCCAGCAGTAGGGGTGCTTCTGAGCAGTTCTTC. Full variable domain (missing parts from reference TRBV2 and TRBJ2-1): EPEVTQTPSHQVTQMGQEVILRCVPISNHLYFYWYRQILGQKVEFLVSFYNNEISEKSEIFDDQFSVERPDGSNFTLKIRSTKLEDSAMYFCASSRGASEQFFGPGTRLTVL.

Only a few counts were recorded for this clone. This chain connects TRBV19 to TRBJ1-1, with D perhaps matching TRBD1 (5 bases). There are 15 residues in the CDR3. Trimming pared 3 bases from V and 0 bases from J, leaving 11 bases between. Germline loops: CDR1 LNHDA, CDR2 SQIVND (reference sequence). CDR3 amino acids: CASSIGGLLNTEAFF. For the CDR3, the DNA is TGTGCCAGTAGTATTGGGGGACTTTTGAACACTGAAGCTTTCTTT. The whole variable domain, remainder taken from reference TRBV19 and TRBJ1-1, is DGGITQSPKYLFRKEGQNVTLSCEQNLNHDAMYWYRQDPGQGLRLIYYSQIVNDFQKGDIAEGYSVSREKKESFPLTVTSAQKNPTAFYLCASSIGGLLNTEAFFGQGTRLTVV.

The sample holds one count of this clone. This chain joins TRBV20-1 and TRBJ2-5; D uncertain. The V end was cut by 3 bases, the J end by 2 bases, with 16 bases between. Germline loops: CDR1 DFQATT, CDR2 SNEGSKA (reference sequence). The CDR3 runs to 15 residues. As DNA, the CDR3 is TGCAGTGCTAGTGTTGCGTTCGGAAATCAAGAGACCCAGTACTTC. It yields the protein CSASVAFGNQETQYF.

The count of this clone is one. J is TRBJ1-2 and V is TRBV30; D perhaps matches TRBD1 (5 bases). V shed 0 bases and J shed 3 bases, with 11 bases lying between them. The V gene's germline CDR1 is GTSNPN and CDR2 SVGIG (reference sequence). This CDR3 comprises 14 residues. The CDR3 DNA is TGTGCCTGGAGTGTACGGGGGGGGTACTATGGCTACACCTTC. Translating gives CAWSVRGGYYGYTF.

This clone has only a few counts. The chain joins TRBV6-5 to TRBJ2-1; perhaps TRBD1 as D (6 bases). Germline CDR1 and CDR2: MNHEY and SVGAGI. This CDR3 comprises 15 residues. V was clipped by 6 bases and J by 0 bases, with 12 bases between them. CDR3 DNA sequence: TGTGCCAGCAGACTAACAGGGAACTCCTACAATGAGCAGTTCTTC. Its translation: CASRLTGNSYNEQFF.

The rearrangement uses TRBV5-1 and TRBJ1-5, with D unresolved. Germline V CDR1 and CDR2: SGHRS, YFSETQ. The V end lost 5 bases, the J end lost 1 base, and 13 bases lay between the germline ends. This CDR3 spans 15 amino acids. CDR3 sequence: CASRNEADSNQPQHF. For the CDR3, the DNA is TGCGCCAGCAGAAATGAGGCAGACAGCAATCAGCCCCAGCATTTT.

The chain combines TRBV24-1 with TRBJ2-5; 8 bases agree with TRBD1. The ends lost 3 bases at V and 1 base at J; junction bases unmatched: 15. The CDR3 consists of 19 residues. Germline-derived CDR1 and CDR2 are KGHDR and SFDVKD. The CDR3 protein is CATSDAGLGRGLLQETQYF. The CDR3 nucleotides read TGTGCCACCAGTGATGCGGGATTAGGCAGGGGGCTTCTCCAAGAGACCCAGTACTTC.

The chain joins TRBV19 to TRBJ2-7; 9 bases are shared with TRBD1. The CDR3 runs to 15 residues. The trim removed 5 bases at V and 0 bases at J, leaving 5 bases unmatched. Germline values: CDR1 LNHDA, CDR2 SQIVND (reference sequence). The CDR3 region is CASSGRGQGSYEQYF. The CDR3 DNA sequence: TGTGCCAGTAGTGGACGGGGACAGGGCTCCTACGAGCAGTACTTC.

The table lists this clone with a count of one. As DNA, the CDR3 is TGCGCCAGCAGCCAAGAATGGGAGGCCCTCTTCAGCTCTGGAAACACCATATATTTT. This sequence encodes CASSQEWEALFSSGNTIYF. This chain uses TRBV4-1 with TRBJ1-3; D is unclear. The germline V and J ends were trimmed by 0 bases and 0 bases, with 18 bases remaining between them. Germline lookup yields CDR1 MGHRA and CDR2 YSYEKL. CDR3 length equals 19 residues.

The gene calls are TRBV19 and TRBJ2-1; D not certain. Germline V gene data show CDR1 as LNHDA and CDR2 as SQIVND (reference sequence). The CDR3 loop spans 14 amino acids. V lost 2 bases and J 1 base, leaving 6 bases between the germline ends. This CDR3 reads CASSIIGSYNEQFF. CDR3 sequence (DNA): TGTGCCAGTAGTATAATTGGGTCCTACAATGAGCAGTTCTTC.

The chain uses TRBV6-5 and TRBJ2-2; TRBD1 is a possible D gene (5 bases). Trimming pared 6 bases from V and 6 bases from J, leaving 8 bases between. The CDR3 runs 12 residues. Germline V lookup: CDR1 MNHEY, CDR2 SVGAGI. CDR3 residues: CASRRQSGELFF. Here the CDR3 DNA reads TGTGCCAGCAGACGACAGTCCGGGGAGCTGTTTTTT.

J is TRBJ2-1 and V is TRBV4-2; TRBD2 matches 9 bases. Germline CDR1 LGHNA, CDR2 YNFKEQ. The J segment lost 3 bases and the V segment lost 2 bases, leaving 2 bases of the junction unmatched. The CDR3 extends over 15 amino acids. CDR3 coding DNA: TGTGCCAGCAGCCAACTAGCGGGAAACTACAATGAGCAGTTCTTC. This translates into CASSQLAGNYNEQFF.